A selection of T cell receptor beta chains follows, all from one sample in a study of CD8 T cells in ankylosing spondylitis. TCRdb reanalysed the 5' RACE reads using MiXCR and keeps one entry per CDR3 protein. Of roughly 150,000 distinct CDR3 sequences in the sample, approximately 32% are singletons; the top ten hold approximately 5.9%. Sequencing was performed on synovial fluid, either unsorted or a sorted T cell fraction (not recorded which). Receptors were obtained from a male donor with ankylosing spondylitis. Each CDR3 is given with its conserved first and last residue. Fields, in order: clone size, V gene, D gene, J gene, CDR3 DNA, CDR3 protein. D genes are given only for firm matches. A row's size may be missing; if present it is once, few, many or a size class.

>-|TRBV4-1|-|TRBJ2-3
TGCGCCAGCAGCCAAGTGGTCGGGGGGCGGGGCAGCACAGATACGCAGTATTTT
CASSQVVGGRGSTDTQYF
>-|TRBV14|-|TRBJ2-4
TGTGCCAGCAGCCAAGATGGGATGGGACGTCAAAACATTCAGTACTTC
CASSQDGMGRQNIQYF
>-|TRBV4-1|-|TRBJ2-1
TGCGCCAGCAGCCTAGCCCCAGTGGAGAGCTCCTACAATGAGCAGTTCTTC
CASSLAPVESSYNEQFF
>-|TRBV25-1|-|TRBJ2-7
TGTGCCAGCAGTGATGGAGGGGTCAACGAGCAGTACTTC
CASSDGGVNEQYF
>-|TRBV12-3/TRBV12-4|TRBD1|TRBJ2-1
TGTGCCAGCAGTCCCCTCAGAACAGGGGATGAGCAGTTCTTC
CASSPLRTGDEQFF
>few|TRBV28|-|TRBJ1-2
TGTGCCAGCAGGCCGAGGAGGTATGGCTACACCTTC
CASRPRRYGYTF
>once|TRBV28|-|TRBJ2-3
TGTGCCAGCAGTTTAAGCGTTGATACGCAGTATTTT
CASSLSVDTQYF
>-|TRBV4-2|-|TRBJ1-2
TGTGCCAGCAGCCACTCGGGGGCTGGGGGTGGCTACACCTTC
CASSHSGAGGGYTF
>few|TRBV7-9|TRBD2|TRBJ2-1
TGTGCCAGCAGCCCCAGACTAGCGGGAGACAATGAGCAGTTCTTC
CASSPRLAGDNEQFF
>once|TRBV20-1|TRBD2|TRBJ2-1
TGCAGTTTTTTACTAGCGGGCGTCTACAATGAGCAGTTCTTC
CSFLLAGVYNEQFF
>few|TRBV3-1|-|TRBJ2-4
TGTGCCAGCAGCCGCTATCCCCCTTTGGGGCGAGCCTCAAACATTCAGTACTTC
CASSRYPPLGRASNIQYF
>many|TRBV30|-|TRBJ1-1
TGTGCCTGGGGGCCGAACACTGAAGCTTTCTTT
CAWGPNTEAFF
>-|TRBV5-1|-|TRBJ1-1
TGCGCCAGCAGGACGGGGGGCGGGAACACTGAAGCTTTCTTT
CASRTGGGNTEAFF
>many|TRBV5-1|-|TRBJ1-6
TGCGCCAGCAGCCAGGACCTCAATTCACCCCTCCACTTT
CASSQDLNSPLHF
>-|TRBV20-1|-|TRBJ2-5
TGCAGTGCTAGAGAGTTAGAGACCCAGTACTTC
CSARELETQYF
>-|TRBV20-1|TRBD2|TRBJ2-7
TGCAGTGCTTTTCTAGGCGGGAGGGAGCAGTACTTC
CSAFLGGREQYF
>-|TRBV5-8|TRBD2|TRBJ2-7
TGTGCCAGCAGCTCGGGACTAGCGGGAGACGGCGAGCAGTACTTC
CASSSGLAGDGEQYF
>-|TRBV18|-|TRBJ1-6
TGTGCCAGCTCACCTGCCAGTTATAATTCACCCCTCCACTTT
CASSPASYNSPLHF
>few|TRBV20-1|TRBD2|TRBJ2-5
TGCAGTGCTGGTAGCGGGGGGGTTGACGAGACCCAGTACTTC
CSAGSGGVDETQYF
>-|TRBV7-2|-|TRBJ1-2
TGTGCCAGCAGACAACCGGACAGAGACTATGGCTACACCTTC
CASRQPDRDYGYTF
>-|TRBV10-3|TRBD1|TRBJ2-5
TGTGCCATCAGTCAAAAACCGGGACAGAACCAAGAGACCCAGTACTTC
CAISQKPGQNQETQYF
>many|TRBV4-2|-|TRBJ2-7
TGTGCCAGCAGCCAAGATCAGGGCGCCTTGTACGAGCAGTACTTC
CASSQDQGALYEQYF
>-|TRBV28|-|TRBJ1-3
TGTGCCAGCAGTTTGATGGGGTTAGGAAACACCATATATTTT
CASSLMGLGNTIYF
>few|TRBV20-1|-|TRBJ2-2
TGCAGTGCTAGATCTTCGCCGAACACCGGGGAGCTGTTTTTT
CSARSSPNTGELFF
>few|TRBV20-1|-|TRBJ1-2
TGCAGTGCTACTAAGGACGGAAACTATGGCTACACCTTC
CSATKDGNYGYTF
>-|TRBV6-1|-|TRBJ1-5
TGTGCCAGCAGTGAAAGGCAGGGCCTTCAGCCCCAGCATTTT
CASSERQGLQPQHF
>once|TRBV7-9|-|TRBJ1-2
TGTGCCAGCAGCTTCGCAACAGGATCCTATGGCTACACCTTC
CASSFATGSYGYTF
>few|TRBV7-9|-|TRBJ2-1
TGTGCCAGCAGCGTACCCCTTGATGAGCAGTTCTTC
CASSVPLDEQFF
>few|TRBV9|TRBD2|TRBJ2-3
TGTGCCAGCAGCGTAGCTCCCTCGGGGGGGGGTTCGAATACGCAGTATTTT
CASSVAPSGGGSNTQYF
>-|TRBV29-1|TRBD2|TRBJ2-1
TGCAGCGTTGAGAACTTCATGCCGGGACTAGCGGGAGGGGGAATCTCCTACAATGAGCAGTTCTTC
CSVENFMPGLAGGGISYNEQFF
>-|TRBV20-1|TRBD2|TRBJ2-7
TGCAGTGCTAGCTACCGGGAGGCAGAGCAGTACTTC
CSASYREAEQYF
>-|TRBV6-2/TRBV6-3|-|TRBJ1-1
TGTGCCAGCAGAGATACAGACGTAGGTCCCACTGAAGCTTTCTTT
CASRDTDVGPTEAFF
>few|TRBV13|-|TRBJ2-5
TGTGCCAGCAGCCCGTCTGCTAGCGCCGGGCAAGAGACCCAGTACTTC
CASSPSASAGQETQYF
>once|TRBV20-1|TRBD2|TRBJ2-3
TGCAGTGCCACTATAGCGGGAGCAAGAGATACGCAGTATTTT
CSATIAGARDTQYF
>many|TRBV7-2|-|TRBJ2-2
TGTGCCAGCAGCTTAGCACAGGGAAGTAGTGGGGAGCTGTTTTTT
CASSLAQGSSGELFF
>few|TRBV5-1|-|TRBJ2-3
TGCGCCAGCAGCTTGGCGGGGTCAGATACGCAGTATTTT
CASSLAGSDTQYF
>-|TRBV2|-|TRBJ1-1
TGTGCCAGCAGTGAAATGGGCAGTTACACTGAAGCTTTCTTT
CASSEMGSYTEAFF
>few|TRBV11-1|TRBD1|TRBJ1-6
TGTGCCAGCAGCTTAGGGGGACAGGGGGTGACCATAGATTCACCCCTCCACTTT
CASSLGGQGVTIDSPLHF
>-|TRBV10-3|TRBD1|TRBJ2-7
TGTGCCATCAGGACTTCGACAGGGAGCTCCTACGAGCAGTACTTC
CAIRTSTGSSYEQYF
>-|TRBV2|-|TRBJ1-1
TGTGCCAGCTCTTCGTCAGGGTTCGGGTCTGAAGCTTTCTTT
CASSSSGFGSEAFF